These 24 T cell receptor beta chains were sequenced from one sample in a study of blood T cell repertoires in COVID-19 (dated by TCRdb to the early 2020s). Library construction relied on the immunoSEQ multiplex PCR assay. Imported from immuneACCESS, the table was reduced by TCRdb to in-frame sequences with V and J called. These copies leave out some clones; in studies compared against another copy, an unresolved V gene accounts for under half, and the cause of the remainder is not known. This sample holds some 67,000 clones; around nine tenths were observed only once. Approximately 19% of the sample comes from the top ten. The specimen sequenced was peripheral blood. All receptors come from an elderly woman with acute or convalescent COVID-19.

The rearrangement joins TRBV18 to TRBJ2-1; TRBD1 matches 9 bases. The V gene end was trimmed by 0 bases and the J gene end by 12 bases; junction bases not matched to a gene: 15. This CDR3 is built from 17 residues. The V gene's germline CDR1 is KGHSH and CDR2 LQKENI. The CDR3 sequence is CASSPPRGQGPIGGQFF. The DNA for the CDR3 is TGTGCCAGCTCACCACCGCGGGGACAGGGACCCATAGGTGGGCAGTTCTTC.

The chain carries TRBV2 and TRBJ1-2; perhaps TRBD1 as D (5 bases). Germline CDR1 SNHLY, CDR2 FYNNEI. The V and J ends lost 2 bases and 4 bases respectively, with 14 bases between them. The CDR3 runs 15 residues. CDR3 sequence (DNA): TGTGCCAGCAGTGAACGTCAGGCCGGGGGCTATGGCTACACCTTC. This encodes CASSERQAGGYGYTF.

This rearrangement joins TRBV28 to TRBJ1-5, with D perhaps TRBD1 (6 bases). The CDR3 extends over 14 amino acids. V shed 4 bases and J shed 6 bases, with 13 bases lying between them. Germline-derived CDR1 and CDR2 are MDHEN and SYDVKM. The CDR3, as DNA: TGTGCCAGCAGTTCTCTAACAGGGACTCAGCCCCAGCATTTT. It translates to CASSSLTGTQPQHF.

The chain carries TRBV27 and TRBJ2-7; D is unresolved. CDR1 is MNHEY, CDR2 SMNVEV, per germline (reference sequence). This CDR3 contains 12 residues. V was shortened by 4 bases and J by 3 bases, with 7 bases between the two germline ends. In DNA, the CDR3 is TGTGCCAGCAGTTCTGGCAGCTACGAGCAGTACTTC. Protein: CASSSGSYEQYF.

The chain links TRBV2 to TRBJ1-3, with 7 positions matching TRBD1. Germline lookup yields CDR1 SNHLY and CDR2 FYNNEI. CDR3 length: 15 amino acids. The V segment lost 4 bases and the J segment 3 bases; nucleotides outside the gene matches: 6. DNA of the CDR3: TGTGCCAGCAGTGGGGCAGGGGGAGGTGGAAACACCATATATTTT. This encodes CASSGAGGGGNTIYF.

V gene TRBV10-3 combines with J gene TRBJ2-7; maybe TRBD2 (5 bases). The V gene lost 5 bases and the J gene lost 4 bases, with 18 bases spanning the gap. CDR1 ENHRY and CDR2 SYGVKD come from the germline V gene. The CDR3 is made up of 15 amino acids. CDR3 sequence reads: CAISRFAGLSYEQYF. The CDR3 DNA is TGTGCCATCAGTCGCTTCGCCGGACTTAGTTACGAGCAGTACTTC.

The J gene is TRBJ2-7, the V gene TRBV19; a weak D match, TRBD1 (6 bases). CDR3 length: 14 amino acids. Germline V lookup: CDR1 LNHDA, CDR2 SQIVND (reference sequence). Trimming took 3 bases from V and 6 from J, leaving 15 bases between them. The CDR3 DNA reads TGTGCCAGTAGTATTGGACAGTCTCTGGTCGAGCAGTACTTC. It is translated as CASSIGQSLVEQYF.

The chain employs TRBV6-5 and TRBJ1-2; 9 positions match TRBD1. The CDR3 has 14 amino acids. V shed 8 bases, J shed 8 bases, and the junction held 12 bases outside the gene matches. The germline V gene encodes CDR1 MNHEY and CDR2 SVGAGI. This chain's CDR3 is CASENPGQGSGYTF. CDR3 nucleotides: TGTGCCAGCGAGAATCCGGGACAGGGTTCGGGCTACACCTTC.

The gene calls are TRBV4-1 and TRBJ2-5; a possible D gene is TRBD2 (7 bases). V was clipped by 4 bases and J by 5 bases, with 20 bases between them. CDR1 and CDR2 (germline): MGHRA, YSYEKL. The CDR3 totals 16 residues. The CDR3 region is CASSPRNRGRGETQYF. Here the CDR3 DNA reads TGCGCCAGCAGCCCGAGAAATCGGGGGCGGGGGGAGACCCAGTACTTC.

This clone has just a few counts. This chain uses TRBV3-1 (or the pseudogene TRBV3-2) with TRBJ2-2, with TRBD1 identical over 7 bases. The V gene's germline CDR1 is LGHDT and CDR2 YNNKEL (reference sequence). This CDR3 is 15 amino acids long. The V and J ends lost 4 bases and 6 bases, in that order; junction bases with no gene match: 8. This CDR3 reads CASSPYRGPAGELFF. CDR3 nucleotide sequence: TGTGCCAGCAGCCCTTACAGGGGTCCAGCCGGGGAGCTGTTTTTT.

The rearrangement links TRBV20-1 to TRBJ2-5; D is unresolved. V shed 8 bases and J shed 5 bases, with 9 bases lying between them. The CDR3 has 10 residues. Germline CDR1 DFQATT, CDR2 SNEGSKA (reference sequence). Here the CDR3 DNA reads TGCAGTTTACTGTCGGAGACCCAGTACTTC. It yields the protein CSLLSETQYF.

The chain is built from TRBV28 and TRBJ2-2, with 8 positions matching TRBD2. The CDR3 runs to 18 residues. Germline V gene lookup returns CDR1 MDHEN and CDR2 SYDVKM. Trimming took 6 bases from V and 0 from J; bases not matched to a gene: 12. The DNA for the CDR3 is TGTGCCAGCAGCCCTTTGGGGCTAGCGGGCGCGAACACCGGGGAGCTGTTTTTT. Its protein is CASSPLGLAGANTGELFF.

This clone has at least ten counts. The J gene is TRBJ1-2, the V gene TRBV2, with TRBD1 matching 8 bases. The CDR3 spans 18 residues. Looked up from germline, CDR1 is SNHLY and CDR2 is FYNNEI. V was pared by 3 bases and J by 4 bases, with 16 bases of the junction left unmatched. The CDR3 nucleotides are TGTGCCAGCAGTGAGGGACCACAGGGGGTTCTCGGACTCTATGGCTACACCTTC. Residues: CASSEGPQGVLGLYGYTF.

J is TRBJ1-1 and V is TRBV5-1; TRBD1 is a possible D gene (5 bases). Germline V CDR1 and CDR2: SGHRS, YFSETQ. V gave up 0 bases and J gave up 0 bases, with 9 bases separating them. The CDR3 spans 15 residues. The CDR3 sequence: CASSLEPGVNTEAFF. CDR3 DNA sequence: TGCGCCAGCAGCTTGGAGCCGGGGGTGAACACTGAAGCTTTCTTT.

This chain links TRBV4-1 with TRBJ1-3, with TRBD1 matching 7 bases. The CDR3 is made up of 16 amino acids. V shed 3 bases and J 2 bases; nucleotides not matched to a gene: 7. Germline CDR1 is MGHRA and CDR2 is YSYEKL. CDR3 sequence reads: CASSQMIQGPGNTIYF. The DNA for the CDR3 is TGCGCCAGCAGCCAGATGATACAGGGGCCTGGAAACACCATATATTTT.

The chain combines TRBV16 with TRBJ1-4, with 7 bases matching TRBD1. The CDR3 runs to 18 residues. V was pared by 3 bases and J by 0 bases, with 10 bases of the junction left unmatched. Germline values: CDR1 KGHSY, CDR2 FQNENV. The CDR3 spells CASSQRQGPIATNEKLFF. DNA for the CDR3: TGTGCCAGCAGCCAGCGACAGGGTCCTATTGCAACTAATGAAAAACTGTTTTTT.

The chain joins TRBV10-3 to TRBJ2-3, with 8 bases aligning to TRBD1. Germline values: CDR1 ENHRY, CDR2 SYGVKD. After removal of 6 bases from V and 1 base from J, the junction contained 6 bases not matched to a gene. This CDR3 has 15 residues. The CDR3 reads CAIRTGQGGTDTQYF. CDR3 in DNA: TGTGCCATCAGAACCGGACAGGGAGGCACAGATACGCAGTATTTT.

The rearrangement uses TRBV10-2 and TRBJ1-6; 7 bases fit TRBD1. This CDR3 region has 16 residues. In germline, CDR1 is WSHSY, CDR2 SAAADI. V lost 7 bases and J lost 9; bases outside the gene matches: 15. The CDR3 loop is CASTEGAGQGGSPLHF. CDR3 nucleotide sequence: TGCGCCAGCACCGAGGGGGCGGGACAAGGGGGTTCACCCCTCCACTTT.

In its sample, this clone was seen once. This chain links TRBV7-2 with TRBJ2-7, with D possibly matching TRBD1 (6 bases). The CDR3 consists of 15 residues. Deletions cut 5 bases from V and 3 bases from J, with 17 bases between. Per the germline V gene, CDR1 is SGHTA and CDR2 is FQGNSA. CDR3 in DNA: TGTGCCAGCAGCCTTAAGCGACAGGAGGTCTACGAGCAGTACTTC. Translated, it gives CASSLKRQEVYEQYF.

This rearrangement joins TRBV4-1 to TRBJ2-7; no clear D. Germline loops: CDR1 MGHRA, CDR2 YSYEKL. This CDR3 is built from 13 residues. V was trimmed by 0 bases and J by 6 bases, leaving 9 bases between them. CDR3 nucleotide sequence: TGCGCCAGCAGCCAAGATGAGTCCCTCGAGCAGTACTTC. Its translation: CASSQDESLEQYF.

The chain joins TRBV18 to TRBJ2-1; 8 bases agree with TRBD2. V lost 3 bases to trimming and J lost 6 bases; unmatched junction nucleotides: 10. The V gene's germline CDR1 is KGHSH and CDR2 LQKENI. There are 16 residues in the CDR3. DNA for the CDR3: TGTGCCAGCTCACCGCCGGGACTAGAGGTAACCAATGAGCAGTTCTTC. This gives the protein CASSPPGLEVTNEQFF.

The V and J genes are TRBV14 and TRBJ2-6, with no clear D. The CDR3 is 17 residues long. Trimming took off 2 bases at V and 0 bases at J, with 11 bases between the two ends. Germline V CDR1 and CDR2: SGHDN, FVKESK. CDR3 amino acids: CASSQLPASSGANVLTF. Here the CDR3 DNA reads TGTGCCAGCAGCCAACTGCCAGCGAGCTCTGGGGCCAACGTCCTGACTTTC.

The gene calls are TRBV27 and TRBJ2-7, with 9 bases matching TRBD1. Trimming at V came to 5 bases and at J to 3 bases, leaving 11 bases not matched to a gene. The length of the CDR3 is 16 residues. Germline assignment: CDR1 MNHEY and CDR2 SMNVEV (reference sequence). The CDR3 reads CASSRGTGSGNYEQYF. In DNA, the CDR3 is TGTGCCAGCAGTCGAGGGACAGGGAGCGGAAACTACGAGCAGTACTTC.

This clone was detected once. Written as DNA, the CDR3 is TGTGCCAGCAGACTAGCGGGCTCGGGGGAGCTGTTTTTT. Protein sequence: CASRLAGSGELFF. The chain carries TRBV14 and TRBJ2-2; 9 nucleotides agree with TRBD2. This CDR3 contains 13 residues. The junction had 4 bases not matched to a gene; V was cut back by 6 bases and J by 8 bases. Germline-derived CDR1 and CDR2 are SGHDN and FVKESK.